This record looks at one TCR beta chain sequence and its context. A deep-level run was used for the assay. The repertoire was sequenced with immunoSEQ multiplex PCR; TCRdb's copy has only in-frame clones and lacks some. The data show about 1.1 million clones, approximately 78% seen once. This sample was included in a study of shared clonotypes between healthy human individuals. Study overall: Plates per donor: three CD4 naive, three CD4 memory, two CD8 naive, one CD8 memory.

From germline, CDR1 is MNHEY and CDR2 SVGAGI. There are 14 residues in the CDR3. V dropped 6 bases and J dropped 0 bases, with 9 bases sitting between them. The material sequenced was memory CD4+ T cells from PBMCs. Subset indicated: CD45RA-negative fraction. The genes are TRBV6-5 and TRBJ1-3, with D hard to call. The receptor was isolated from a man aged 18 to 35 in good health. Some clones in this sample may be carry-over from other donors' samples. This chain's CDR3 is CASSKAHSGNTIYF. DNA of the CDR3: TGTGCCAGCAGCAAGGCCCACTCTGGAAACACCATATATTTT.